This TCR beta chain is from a study of PD-1 and CTLA-4 blockade in melanoma (dated by TCRdb to the early 2020s). Regarding the study in general: In patients with melanoma, the researchers looked at the effects of CTLA-4 blockade versus PD-1 blockade on the CD8 T cell response that was melanoma-reactive.

Library preparation employed the immunoSEQ multiplex PCR assay. Imported from immuneACCESS, the table was reduced by TCRdb to in-frame sequences with V and J called. These copies leave out some clones; in studies compared against another copy, an unresolved V gene accounts for under half, and the cause of the remainder is not known. The sample includes tens of thousands of clones, with roughly nine tenths observed a single time. Around 5.8% of the sample comes from the top ten. As for this clone: No antigen is known for it. It has no much larger one-base neighbor in the sample; base qualities were not kept.

The germline V gene (reference sequence) provides CDR1 LGHDT and CDR2 YNNKEL. From the cysteine through the phenylalanine, the CDR3 covers 15 amino acids. The read is trimmed to its CDR3 DNA, 45 bases read in frame from base 1. V and J are truncated by 0 bases and 5 bases respectively, leaving an intervening sequence of 11 bases. Sequencing was performed on CD8+ T cells from peripheral blood, taken from a patient given anti-PD-1 treatment. The receptor's source is a human donor with melanoma. The chain employs TRBV3-1 (or the pseudogene TRBV3-2) and TRBJ2-1; a weak D assignment points to TRBD1 (5 bases agree). The CDR3 here reads CASSQEQVWDNEQFF. The DNA is TGTGCCAGCAGCCAAGAACAGGTGTGGGACAATGAGCAGTTCTTC.